These T cell receptor beta chains were read from a single sample in a study of blood T cell repertoires in COVID-19. Method: immunoSEQ multiplex PCR; TCRdb's copy keeps in-frame clones and lacks some. The data hold about 260,000 clones, with about four fifths observed a single time. The sequenced sample consisted of peripheral blood. The receptor set was obtained from a woman between 50 and 59 years old who had recovered from COVID-19. The conserved cysteine and the conserved F or W are not part of the CDR3 here. The D gene is left open where the match is weak.

d_gene,j_gene,v_gene,CDR3aa
-,TRBJ2-6,TRBV7-2,ASSPREAQGANVLT
-,TRBJ2-2,TRBV19,ASSILGVGPGELF
-,TRBJ1-1,TRBV6-5,ASSYLQGRANTEAF
TRBD1,TRBJ2-6,TRBV28,ASSSVPGQGSGANVLT
TRBD1,TRBJ2-7,TRBV11-3,ASSLERGRSSYEQY
TRBD2,TRBJ2-7,TRBV10-3,ASKRLAGDEQY
-,TRBJ2-1,TRBV30,AWSEGRGYNEQF
TRBD1,TRBJ1-2,TRBV4-2,ASSQASGQGAGGYT
-,TRBJ1-6,TRBV5-4,ASSFSFARGNSPLH
TRBD1,TRBJ1-2,TRBV24-1,ATSDPSGTGGYGYT
TRBD2,TRBJ2-5,TRBV7-2,ASSGTTSGGPVLETQY
-,TRBJ2-7,TRBV25-1,AAAYGSYEQY
TRBD2,TRBJ2-1,TRBV9,ASSPPGTSGRVSEQF
TRBD1,TRBJ1-2,TRBV7-9,ASSLDETGRYGYT
TRBD2,TRBJ2-5,TRBV28,VSGRFQETQY
-,TRBJ1-2,TRBV3-1/TRBV3-2,ASSQGAGQVNGYT
TRBD1,TRBJ2-7,TRBV7-9,ASNQRGQAGNEQY
TRBD2,TRBJ2-3,TRBV4-1,ASSGPAGERDTQY
TRBD2,TRBJ2-3,TRBV29-1,SVEVAGGTDTQY
-,TRBJ2-7,TRBV5-6,ASSGTGPLGEQY
-,TRBJ1-2,TRBV6-1,ASSEATAGVLSYGYT
-,TRBJ2-3,TRBV23-1,ASSQPDSFTDTQY
TRBD2,TRBJ2-3,TRBV6-1,ASSEGIAGGLDTQY
-,TRBJ2-7,TRBV5-1,ASSLARSQTYEQY
-,TRBJ1-5,TRBV5-6,ASSLFQGNNQPQH
TRBD2,TRBJ2-1,TRBV19,ASSHGLAASSYNEQF
TRBD1,TRBJ2-3,TRBV5-1,ASSLQGQGPDTQY
TRBD1,TRBJ2-7,TRBV5-1,ASSLGTGMTYEQY
-,TRBJ2-5,TRBV7-2,ASSLFSYQETQY
-,TRBJ1-2,TRBV28,ASSSRGKYDGYT
TRBD1,TRBJ1-2,TRBV14,ASSTQGGSFGYT
-,TRBJ1-2,TRBV12-3/TRBV12-4,ASSAAGNTGYT
TRBD1,TRBJ2-5,TRBV28,ATATGGRFGETQY
TRBD2,TRBJ2-7,TRBV18,ASSPLAGGYEQY
TRBD1,TRBJ2-7,TRBV29-1,SALTGSSSYEQY
-,TRBJ1-1,TRBV18,ASSSGGDTEAF
-,TRBJ1-2,TRBV11-2,ASSLSTGNYGYT
TRBD1,TRBJ1-2,TRBV27,ASSKQGRDYGYT
-,TRBJ2-3,TRBV19,ASSIGPSTDTQY
TRBD2,TRBJ2-1,TRBV19,ASSRGLAGFYNEQF
-,TRBJ1-1,TRBV4-3,ASSEAGPGLATVTEAF
-,TRBJ1-5,TRBV19,ASGGDSYSNQPQH